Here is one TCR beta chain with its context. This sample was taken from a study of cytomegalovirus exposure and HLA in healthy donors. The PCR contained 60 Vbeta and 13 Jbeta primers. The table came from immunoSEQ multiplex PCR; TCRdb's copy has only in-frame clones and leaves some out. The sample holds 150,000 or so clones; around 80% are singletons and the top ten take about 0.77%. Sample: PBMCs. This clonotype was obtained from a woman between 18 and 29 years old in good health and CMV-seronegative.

The CDR3: CSVGVTFYEQFF. In DNA, the CDR3 is TGCAGCGTGGGCGTTACGTTTTATGAGCAGTTCTTC. The chain employs TRBV29-1 and TRBJ2-1; D is unclear. CDR1 SQVTM and CDR2 ANQGSEA come from the germline V gene. The CDR3 extends over 12 amino acids. V was trimmed by 6 bases and J by 8 bases, leaving 14 bases between them.